The 12 T cell receptor beta chains below were found in one sample sequenced in a study of graft-versus-host responses after intestinal transplantation. No antigen is known for these receptors. Libraries were prepared by immunoSEQ multiplex PCR; TCRdb keeps only in-frame clonotypes and omits some of them. The sample lists 95,000 to 150,000 clones, roughly 96% occurring once. Sequenced here: unstimulated CD8+ T cells sorted from spleen or lymph node cells, sampled before intestinal transplant. The receptors derive from a human donor who received an intestinal transplant.

The chain has TRBV7-2 and TRBJ2-2; D not certain. The germline gives CDR1 SGHTA, CDR2 FQGNSA. The CDR3 has 13 residues. V was clipped by 2 bases and J by 7 bases, with 8 bases between them. In nucleotides, the CDR3 is TGTGCCAGCAGCTTACCCTCCCGCGGGGAGCTGTTTTTT. Protein sequence: CASSLPSRGELFF.

The V gene is TRBV6-6, the J gene TRBJ2-7; D call uncertain. The CDR3 contains 10 residues. The germline gives CDR1 MNHNY, CDR2 SVGAGI (reference sequence). Deletions cut 9 bases from V and 4 bases from J, with 7 bases between. CDR3 sequence reads: CASGPYEQYF. For the CDR3, the DNA is TGTGCCAGTGGGCCATACGAGCAGTACTTC.

This clone was picked up one time. The genes are TRBV4-1 and TRBJ2-1; a weak D match, TRBD2 (6 bases). This CDR3 contains 15 residues. The V end lost 6 bases, the J end lost 8 bases, and 20 bases lay between the germline ends. Germline V gene sequence: CDR1 MGHRA, CDR2 YSYEKL. The CDR3 DNA follows: TGCGCCAGCAGTATCCGGTCTAGCGCAGGGTATGAGCAGTTCTTC. Its translation: CASSIRSSAGYEQFF.

As for this clone: Other DNA variants within this sample encode the same CDR3. The V call is TRBV7-6, the J call TRBJ2-7; no clear D. From germline, CDR1 is SGHVS and CDR2 FNYEAQ. Trimming took off 5 bases at V and 1 base at J, with 15 bases between the two ends. The length of the CDR3 is 15 residues. In DNA form, the CDR3 reads TGTGCCAGCAGCCCATTCGCCGGGTTATCCTACGAGCAGTACTTC. Its translation is CASSPFAGLSYEQYF.

The V call is TRBV19, the J call TRBJ2-7, with D possibly TRBD2 on 5 matching bases. Between the trimmed V and J ends, which lost 6 bases and 10 bases, there was a span of 19 bases. This CDR3 contains 13 residues. Germline V gene lookup returns CDR1 LNHDA and CDR2 SQIVND (reference sequence). CDR3: CASSLALTGSQYF. CDR3 DNA sequence: TGTGCCAGTAGCCTCGCACTTACGGGGTCACAGTACTTC.

The chain employs TRBV6-9 and TRBJ2-7; TRBD2 matches 9 bases. The ends lost 5 bases at V and 1 base at J; junction bases unmatched: 6. Germline-derived CDR1 and CDR2 are MNHGY and SVAAGI. This CDR3 is 15 amino acids long. The CDR3 here is CASSDTSGWSYEQYF. The CDR3 DNA follows: TGTGCCAGCAGTGATACTAGCGGGTGGTCCTACGAGCAGTACTTC.

The V gene is TRBV6-5, the J gene TRBJ2-7; TRBD2 agrees at 10 bases. Per germline, CDR1 MNHEY and CDR2 SVGAGI. With V trimmed by 6 bases and J by 6 bases, 5 bases remained unmatched. This CDR3 is built from 13 residues. The CDR3: CASSPSGSSEQYF. The CDR3 bases are TGTGCCAGCAGCCCTAGCGGGAGTTCCGAGCAGTACTTC.

The chain has TRBV7-3 and TRBJ2-3, with TRBD2 identical over 7 bases. The ends lost 5 bases at V and 2 bases at J; junction bases unmatched: 10. Germline CDR1 reads SGHTA; CDR2 reads FQGTGA. CDR3 length equals 16 residues. The CDR3, as DNA: TGTGCCAGCAGCCCCCGTCCGGGACTATTCACAGATACGCAGTATTTT. It specifies CASSPRPGLFTDTQYF. Supplemented by reference TRBV7-3 and TRBJ2-3, the full variable domain reads GAGVSQTPSNKVTEKGKYVELRCDPISGHTALYWYRQSLGQGPEFLIYFQGTGAADDSGLPNDRFFAVRPEGSVSTLKIQRTERGDSAVYLCASSPRPGLFTDTQYFGPGTRLTVL.

This clone was seen once. The rearrangement uses TRBV6-5 and TRBJ2-3; D uncertain. CDR1 is MNHEY and CDR2 is SVGAGI in the germline V gene. This CDR3 is 13 amino acids long. Between the trimmed V and J ends, which lost 2 bases and 6 bases, there was a span of 9 bases. DNA for the CDR3: TGTGCCAGCAGTTACGGGAAAGTTGATACGCAGTATTTT. Amino acids: CASSYGKVDTQYF.

The CDR3 nucleotides are TGTGCCAGCAGTTTACTAGCGGGAGCTAAAGATACGCAGTATTTT. Protein: CASSLLAGAKDTQYF. This rearrangement joins TRBV27 to TRBJ2-3; 10 bases agree with TRBD2. Germline trimming cut 2 bases from V and 5 bases from J; bases unmatched to any gene: 4. Germline-derived CDR1 and CDR2 are MNHEY and SMNVEV (reference sequence). The CDR3 consists of 15 residues.

The chain employs TRBV13 and TRBJ2-4; TRBD1 matches 7 bases. Germline loops: CDR1 PRHDT, CDR2 FYEKMQ (reference sequence). This CDR3 has 13 residues. The V segment lost 4 bases and the J segment 6 bases; nucleotides outside the gene matches: 3. In DNA form, the CDR3 reads TGTGCCAGCAGCTCACGGGACAGAAACATTCAGTACTTC. Its protein product is CASSSRDRNIQYF.

The V and J genes are TRBV9 and TRBJ2-7, with 10 nucleotides matching TRBD1. J gave up 7 bases and V 4 bases, and 14 bases lay outside the gene matches. Germline values: CDR1 SGDLS, CDR2 YYNGEE. CDR3 length: 16 residues. The CDR3 sequence is CASSLTPGQGVHEQYF. The CDR3 coding sequence is TGTGCCAGCAGCCTTACGCCTGGACAGGGGGTGCATGAGCAGTACTTC.